This T cell receptor (beta chain) was observed in a study of shared clonotypes between healthy human individuals. CDR1 and CDR2 (germline): SGHAT, FQNNGV. The CDR3 is 14 residues long. With 4 bases removed from V and 2 bases from J, the gap between germline ends came to 10 bases. The study, taken as a whole, reports: Limitation of the genetic and exposure-history diversity represented came from the few donors.

Caucasian adults residing in Nashville, Tennessee made up all the donors. It was some 84 million PBMCs that unsorted samples used for genomic DNA. This clone came up many times. Antigen: not known. It was on ten immunoSEQ deep assay plates that unsorted PBMC DNA was sequenced. Clones were sequenced by immunoSEQ multiplex PCR, and TCRdb holds only the in-frame ones, with some missing. The repertoire consists of about 520,000 clones, with 70% to 85% occurring once and the leading ten covering more than 10%. This rearrangement joins TRBV11-2 to TRBJ2-3; no firm D call. Sample: PBMCs. This sequence originates from a woman between 35 and 50 years old in good health. Some clones in this sample may be carry-over from other donors' samples. This CDR3 reads CASSWRSPTDTQYF. The DNA of the CDR3 is TGTGCCAGCAGCTGGCGCTCCCCCACAGATACGCAGTATTTT.